This T cell receptor (beta chain) emerged from a study of cytomegalovirus exposure and HLA in healthy donors. The CDR3 loop spans 17 amino acids. V was pared by 5 bases and J by 4 bases, with 14 bases of the junction left unmatched. CDR1 and CDR2 from the germline V gene are WNHNN and SYGVQD (reference sequence). Study-level points and caveats: Only CMV serostatus was available as immune exposure information. TCR beta V- and J-gene trimming, according to a later analysis, was linked to a missense DCLRE1C variant. The authors confirmed in vitro that a few CMV-associated chains were specific for CMV antigens.

Both 60 Vbeta primers and 13 Jbeta primers went into the PCR. Assay used: immunoSEQ multiplex PCR; TCRdb lists only in-frame clones, some missing. The top ten clones hold 1% of a sample with about 160,000 clones, 85% of them seen once. Healthy bone marrow donors supplied every sample. A word on this clone: What it binds is unknown.

Sequencing was done on a sample of PBMCs. This TCR was sampled from a boy aged 2 to 9 in good health and CMV-seronegative. The J gene is TRBJ1-2, the V gene TRBV10-1; TRBD1 matches 9 bases. For the CDR3, the DNA is TGCGCCAGCAGTTTCCCGAACAGGGGGCAGAGATCCTATGGCTACACCTTC. Its protein is CASSFPNRGQRSYGYTF.